A selection of T cell receptor beta chains follows, all from one sample in a study of technical replicates of blood from a handful of donors. The method was immunoSEQ multiplex PCR; TCRdb's version includes in-frame clones alone and lacks a portion of them. The data show under 100,000 clones, more than 90% seen once. The specimen was T cells isolated from PBMCs. The origin of the receptors is a human donor in good health. The CDR3 runs from the conserved cysteine through the conserved F or W. D genes are given only for firm matches. Clone size is given for some rows only: seen once, a few or many times, or a class if the clone is expanded.

CDR3	DNA	size	V	J	D
CAAGQGVGQPQHF	TGTGCCGCTGGGCAGGGGGTGGGTCAGCCCCAGCATTTT	once	TRBV19	TRBJ1-5	TRBD1
CASSLVGNYEQYF	TGTGCCAGCAGTTTGGTCGGGAACTACGAGCAGTACTTC	.	TRBV27	TRBJ2-7	.
CASSLGLSSYNEQFF	TGTGCCAGCAGCTTAGGACTTAGCTCCTACAATGAGCAGTTCTTC	once	TRBV7-9	TRBJ2-1	.
CASSYFGRTNTEAFF	TGTGCCAGCAGTTACTTCGGCAGGACTAACACTGAAGCTTTCTTT	.	TRBV6-5	TRBJ1-1	.
CASSTGGQGSYEQYF	TGTGCCAGTAGTACTGGGGGACAGGGCTCCTACGAGCAGTACTTC	.	TRBV19	TRBJ2-7	TRBD1
CASTLDTGGSYGYTF	TGTGCCAGCACCCTCGACACAGGGGGTAGCTATGGCTACACCTTC	.	TRBV28	TRBJ1-2	TRBD1
CASRRIRDSPNTEAFF	TGTGCAAGTCGGCGAATCCGGGACAGCCCCAACACTGAAGCTTTCTTT	.	TRBV12-2	TRBJ1-1	.
CASSAWDRGGQPQHF	TGTGCCAGCAGTGCCTGGGACAGGGGAGGTCAGCCCCAGCATTTT	.	TRBV6-1	TRBJ1-5	TRBD1
CASTGLASGANVLTF	TGTGCCAGCACGGGACTAGCGAGTGGGGCCAACGTCCTGACTTTC	.	TRBV28	TRBJ2-6	TRBD2
CASSLTGTTNEKLFF	TGTGCCAGCAGCCTAACAGGGACAACTAATGAAAAACTGTTTTTT	.	TRBV7-6	TRBJ1-4	.
CASSRGQGAYGYTF	TGTGCCAGCAGTCGCGGTCAGGGGGCCTATGGCTACACCTTC	.	TRBV7-3	TRBJ1-2	TRBD1
CASSSLGLAGSRTDTQYF	TGTGCCAGCAGTAGTCTCGGACTAGCGGGGTCTCGCACAGATACGCAGTATTTT	.	TRBV28	TRBJ2-3	TRBD2
CASNRQGRVDEKLFF	TGTGCCAGCAACCGACAGGGAAGGGTAGATGAAAAACTGTTTTTT	.	TRBV5-8	TRBJ1-4	TRBD1
CASSLAGESVQFF	TGCGCCAGCAGCTTGGCCGGAGAGAGCGTGCAGTTCTTC	.	TRBV5-1	TRBJ2-1	.
CASRSSGGYNEQFF	TGCGCCAGCAGATCTAGCGGGGGGTACAATGAGCAGTTCTTC	.	TRBV5-1	TRBJ2-1	TRBD2
CASSRLQENTEAFF	TGTGCCAGCAGCCGATTACAGGAGAACACTGAAGCTTTCTTT	.	TRBV4-2	TRBJ1-1	.
CASSEGLGSGNTIYF	TGTGCCAGCAGTGAGGGGCTGGGCTCTGGAAACACCATATATTTT	.	TRBV6-1	TRBJ1-3	.
CASSFSTGTYGYTF	TGTGCCAGCAGTTTCTCGACAGGGACCTATGGCTACACCTTC	.	TRBV27	TRBJ1-2	TRBD1
CAIQGSSGGYTDTQYF	TGTGCCATCCAGGGGTCTAGCGGGGGGTACACAGATACGCAGTATTTT	once	TRBV10-3	TRBJ2-3	TRBD2
CASSRDPGGTYEQYF	TGTGCCAGCTCGCGAGACCCCGGAGGCACCTACGAGCAGTACTTC	once	TRBV18	TRBJ2-7	.
CAISEPTSGRAYEQFF	TGTGCCATCAGTGAGCCAACTAGCGGGAGGGCTTATGAGCAGTTCTTC	.	TRBV10-3	TRBJ2-1	TRBD2
CASSRRLGHPDTQYF	TGTGCCAGCAGCCGAAGACTGGGTCACCCAGATACGCAGTATTTT	.	TRBV13	TRBJ2-3	.
CATSPTGRRRAFF	TGTGCCACCAGCCCGACAGGGAGGAGAAGAGCTTTCTTT	.	TRBV15	TRBJ1-1	TRBD1
CASSSGVLGETQYF	TGTGCCAGCAGTTCCGGGGTCCTTGGGGAGACCCAGTACTTC	.	TRBV6-5	TRBJ2-5	.
CASSTGQGLYSGNTIYF	TGTGCCAGCAGCACAGGACAGGGTCTATACTCTGGAAACACCATATATTTT	.	TRBV9	TRBJ1-3	TRBD1
CASSLTSGAKAFF	TGTGCCAGCAGCTTAACCAGCGGTGCGAAAGCTTTCTTT	.	TRBV5-6	TRBJ1-1	.
CASSLGLAGVWFRDEQYF	TGTGCCAGCAGCCTGGGACTAGCGGGAGTTTGGTTCCGGGACGAGCAGTACTTC	.	TRBV28	TRBJ2-7	TRBD2
CASSFPTSGSGYEQFF	TGTGCCAGCAGCTTCCCGACTAGCGGGAGCGGGTATGAGCAGTTCTTC	.	TRBV11-2	TRBJ2-1	TRBD2
CSAQGNSNQPQHF	TGCAGCGCACAGGGGAATAGCAATCAGCCCCAGCATTTT	.	TRBV29-1	TRBJ1-5	TRBD1
CASRGTGDGEQYF	TGTGCCAGCAGGGGTACGGGAGATGGAGAGCAGTACTTC	.	TRBV7-9	TRBJ2-7	.
CASSVFPRLAASTDTQYF	TGTGCCAGCAGCGTATTCCCGAGACTAGCGGCTAGCACAGATACGCAGTATTTT	.	TRBV7-6	TRBJ2-3	TRBD2
CASSGGQRNEKLFF	TGCGCCAGCAGCGGGGGACAGCGTAATGAAAAACTGTTTTTT	.	TRBV5-1	TRBJ1-4	TRBD1
CASSITGYSGNTIYF	TGTGCCAGCAGCATTACAGGATATTCTGGAAACACCATATATTTT	.	TRBV7-2	TRBJ1-3	.
CASSLAGGRETQYF	TGTGCCAGCAGCTTGGCAGGGGGCCGGGAGACCCAGTACTTC	once	TRBV5-4	TRBJ2-5	TRBD1
CASSAQGYSNQPQHF	TGTGCCAGTAGCGCTCAGGGCTATAGCAATCAGCCCCAGCATTTT	.	TRBV19	TRBJ1-5	.
CASSIAGTGLYEQYF	TGTGCCAGCAGCATTGCCGGGACAGGGCTGTACGAGCAGTACTTC	.	TRBV7-2	TRBJ2-7	TRBD1
CASRPAGGGNEQFF	TGTGCCAGTAGGCCAGCGGGAGGGGGTAATGAGCAGTTCTTC	.	TRBV19	TRBJ2-1	TRBD2
CASSAALTGGAYGYTF	TGTGCCAGCAGTGCAGCCTTGACAGGGGGCGCTTACGGCTACACCTTC	.	TRBV27	TRBJ1-2	TRBD1
CASKPGQGTSYEQYF	TGTGCCAGTAAACCGGGACAGGGGACCTCCTACGAGCAGTACTTC	.	TRBV19	TRBJ2-7	TRBD1
CASSDGTSGNEQFF	TGTGCCAGCAGTGACGGGACTAGCGGGAATGAGCAGTTCTTC	.	TRBV6-4	TRBJ2-1	TRBD2
CASTNNAGNTEAFF	TGCGCCAGTACGAACAACGCGGGCAACACTGAAGCTTTCTTT	.	TRBV5-1	TRBJ1-1	.
CASSLEYRVEAFF	TGTGCCAGCAGCTTAGAATACCGAGTTGAAGCTTTCTTT	once	TRBV7-2	TRBJ1-1	.